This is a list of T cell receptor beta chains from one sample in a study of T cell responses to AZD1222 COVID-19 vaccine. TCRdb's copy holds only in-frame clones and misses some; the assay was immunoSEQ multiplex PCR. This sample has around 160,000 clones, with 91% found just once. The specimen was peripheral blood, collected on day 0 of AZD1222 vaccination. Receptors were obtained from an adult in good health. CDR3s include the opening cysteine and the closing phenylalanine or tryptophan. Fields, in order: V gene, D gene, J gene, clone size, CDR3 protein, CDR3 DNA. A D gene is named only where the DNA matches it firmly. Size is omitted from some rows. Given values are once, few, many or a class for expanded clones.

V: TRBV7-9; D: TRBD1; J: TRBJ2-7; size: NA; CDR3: CASSKGYRGRTHEQYF; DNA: TGTGCCAGCAGCAAGGGATACAGGGGGCGGACCCACGAGCAGTACTTC
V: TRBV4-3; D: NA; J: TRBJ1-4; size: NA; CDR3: CASSQGGSNEKLFF; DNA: TGCGCCAGCAGCCAAGGGGGATCTAATGAAAAACTGTTTTTT
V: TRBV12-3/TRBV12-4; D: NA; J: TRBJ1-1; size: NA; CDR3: CASSLSKNTEAFF; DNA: TGTGCCAGCAGTTTATCTAAGAACACTGAAGCTTTCTTT
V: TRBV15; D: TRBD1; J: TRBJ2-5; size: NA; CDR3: CATSRDRGQQETQYF; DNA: TGTGCCACCAGCAGAGATCGGGGACAGCAAGAGACCCAGTACTTC
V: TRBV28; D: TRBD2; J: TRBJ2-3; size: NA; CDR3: CASSSAPTTSGRWHTDTQYF; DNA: TGTGCCAGCAGTTCTGCTCCAACTACTAGCGGGAGGTGGCACACAGATACGCAGTATTTT
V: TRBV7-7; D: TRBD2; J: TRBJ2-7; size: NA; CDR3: CASSPGVAGGPNEQYF; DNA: TGTGCTAGCAGCCCAGGAGTAGCGGGGGGGCCCAACGAGCAGTACTTC
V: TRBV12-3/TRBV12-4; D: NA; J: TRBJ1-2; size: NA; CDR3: CASSTGNFGYTF; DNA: TGTGCCAGCAGTACAGGGAATTTTGGCTACACCTTC
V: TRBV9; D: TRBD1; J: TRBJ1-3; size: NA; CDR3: CASSSTGGYSGNTIYF; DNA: TGTGCCAGCAGCTCTACAGGGGGATACTCTGGAAACACCATATATTTT
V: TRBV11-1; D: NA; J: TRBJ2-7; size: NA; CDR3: CASSSTSSPEQYF; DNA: TGTGCCAGCAGCTCCACTAGTTCTCCCGAGCAGTACTTC
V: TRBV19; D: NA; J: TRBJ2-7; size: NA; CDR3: CASSWRDSYEQYF; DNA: TGTGCCAGTAGTTGGAGGGATTCCTACGAGCAGTACTTC
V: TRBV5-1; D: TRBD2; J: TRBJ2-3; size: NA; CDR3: CASSLEGASGGATDTQYF; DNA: TGCGCCAGCAGCTTGGAAGGGGCTAGCGGGGGGGCCACAGATACGCAGTATTTT
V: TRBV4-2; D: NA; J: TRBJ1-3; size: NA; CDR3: CASSQDGSYSGNTIYF; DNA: TGTGCCAGCAGCCAAGATGGGTCCTACTCTGGAAACACCATATATTTT
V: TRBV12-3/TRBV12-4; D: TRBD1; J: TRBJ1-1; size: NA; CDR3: CASRAGGPTEAFF; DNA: TGTGCCAGCAGAGCAGGGGGCCCCACTGAAGCTTTCTTT
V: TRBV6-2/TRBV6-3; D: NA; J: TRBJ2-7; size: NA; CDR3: CASSYVAVGSYEQYF; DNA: TGTGCCAGCAGTTACGTGGCCGTCGGATCCTACGAGCAGTACTTC
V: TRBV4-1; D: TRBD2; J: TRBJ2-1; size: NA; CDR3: CASSQGLSGTYNEQFF; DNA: TGCGCCAGCAGCCAAGGACTAAGCGGGACCTACAATGAGCAGTTCTTC
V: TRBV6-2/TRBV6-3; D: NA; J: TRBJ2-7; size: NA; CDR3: CASSSEGEQYF; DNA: TGTGCCAGCAGTTCAGAGGGGGAGCAGTACTTC
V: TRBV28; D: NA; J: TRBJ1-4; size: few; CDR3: CASSLQVPLWLNEKLFF; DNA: TGTGCCAGCAGTTTACAGGTTCCTCTCTGGCTTAATGAAAAACTGTTTTTT
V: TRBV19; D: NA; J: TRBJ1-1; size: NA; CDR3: CASSIRGAVDAFF; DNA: TGTGCCAGTTCGATTAGGGGCGCCGTTGACGCTTTCTTT
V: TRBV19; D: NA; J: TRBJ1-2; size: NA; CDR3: CASSWVGQGGYTF; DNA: TGTGCCAGTAGCTGGGTGGGGCAGGGTGGCTACACCTTC
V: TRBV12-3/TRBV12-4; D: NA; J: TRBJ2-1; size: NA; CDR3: CASSLERNEQFF; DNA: TGTGCCAGCAGTTTAGAACGGAATGAGCAGTTCTTC
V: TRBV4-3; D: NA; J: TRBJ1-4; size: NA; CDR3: CASSQDLRQHHGEGNEKLFF; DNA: TGCGCCAGCAGCCAAGATCTCAGACAGCACCACGGAGAGGGTAATGAAAAACTGTTTTTT
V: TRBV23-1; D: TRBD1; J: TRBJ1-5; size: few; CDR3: CASTPEGGDRNQPQHF; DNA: TGCGCCAGCACCCCAGAGGGGGGGGACAGGAATCAGCCCCAGCATTTT
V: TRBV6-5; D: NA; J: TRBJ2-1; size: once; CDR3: CASNVGVLSYNEQFF; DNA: TGTGCCAGCAACGTAGGGGTCCTCTCCTACAATGAGCAGTTCTTC
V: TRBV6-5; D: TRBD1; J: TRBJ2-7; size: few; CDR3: CASRQGLVDEQYF; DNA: TGTGCCAGTCGACAGGGTTTGGTCGACGAGCAGTACTTC